The 26 T cell receptor beta chains given below trace back to one sample, sequenced in a study of blood T cell repertoires in COVID-19. Libraries were prepared by immunoSEQ multiplex PCR; TCRdb keeps only in-frame clonotypes and omits some of them. The sample shows 260,000 or so clones, roughly four fifths of them seen only once. Sequencing was performed on peripheral blood. The source is a woman between 65 and 79 years old with acute or convalescent COVID-19.

CDR3 nucleotides: TGTGCCAGCAGCTTAGGCGGATTCGGGGGAATCTACGAGCAGTACTTC. It encodes CASSLGGFGGIYEQYF. The gene calls are TRBV7-2 and TRBJ2-7; D perhaps matches TRBD2 (6 bases). Deletions cut 1 base from V and 3 bases from J, with 16 bases between. The CDR3 is 16 amino acids. Germline CDR1 and CDR2: SGHTA and FQGNSA.

This chain connects TRBV12-3 or TRBV12-4 to TRBJ1-2; D gene ambiguous. This CDR3 region has 13 residues. Between the trimmed V and J ends, which lost 3 bases and 8 bases, there was a span of 13 bases. CDR3 coding DNA: TGTGCCAGCAGTTTGAGGAGGGATGGGGGCTACACCTTC. It is translated as CASSLRRDGGYTF.

The V gene is TRBV30, the J gene TRBJ2-2, with TRBD2 matching over 8 bases. CDR1 is GTSNPN and CDR2 is SVGIG in the germline V gene (reference sequence). V was clipped by 4 bases and J by 5 bases; unmatched bases: 6. The CDR3 has 14 residues. For the CDR3, the DNA is TGTGCCTGGATCGGCGGGGGGACGACCGGGGAGCTGTTTTTT. It is translated as CAWIGGGTTGELFF. The full variable domain, its missing parts supplied by reference TRBV30 and TRBJ2-2, is SQTIHQWPATLVQPVGSPLSLECTVEGTSNPNLYWYRQAAGRGLQLLFYSVGIGQISSEVPQNLSASRPQDRQFILSSKKLLLSDSGFYLCAWIGGGTTGELFFGEGSRLTVL.

The rearrangement uses TRBV7-9 and TRBJ1-4; maybe TRBD1 (5 bases). CDR3 length: 15 residues. Trimming removed 1 base at V and 7 bases at J, with 13 bases between. Germline CDR1 is SEHNR and CDR2 is FQNEAQ (reference sequence). The CDR3 DNA reads TGTGCCAGCAGCTTAGAGGCAGGGAAGAGTGAAAAACTGTTTTTT. Protein sequence: CASSLEAGKSEKLFF.

The chain is built from TRBV3-1 (or the pseudogene TRBV3-2) and TRBJ2-7; TRBD2 agrees at 14 bases. Germline CDR1 is LGHDT and CDR2 is YNNKEL (reference sequence). This CDR3 has 15 amino acids. V lost 0 bases and J lost 8; bases outside the gene matches: 3. CDR3 in amino acids: CASSQDRLAGGQQYF. As DNA, the CDR3 is TGTGCCAGCAGCCAAGATCGACTAGCGGGGGGGCAGCAGTACTTC.

CDR3 loop: CATSPGQDEKLFF. CDR3 in DNA: TGTGCCACCAGTCCGGGACAGGATGAAAAACTGTTTTTT. The V call is TRBV24-1, the J call TRBJ1-4; 8 nucleotides match TRBD1. The CDR3 is made up of 13 amino acids. The junction had 2 bases not matched to a gene; V was cut back by 6 bases and J by 6 bases. CDR1 and CDR2 (germline): KGHDR, SFDVKD.

The CDR3 DNA reads as TGCAGCGTCGAGGGCCAGGCGAACACTGAAGCTTTCTTT. Protein sequence: CSVEGQANTEAFF. The chain links TRBV29-1 to TRBJ1-1; no firm D call. The germline gives CDR1 SQVTM, CDR2 ANQGSEA. The V gene lost 6 bases and the J gene lost 1 base, with 12 bases spanning the gap. The CDR3 loop spans 13 amino acids.

In this sample, this clone turned up a few times. In DNA form, the CDR3 reads TGTGCCAGCAGAGAAGGGGGGGCAACGGTTGGCTACACCTTC. It specifies CASREGGATVGYTF. J is TRBJ1-2 and V is TRBV28, with D possibly matching TRBD1 (6 bases). The V and J ends lost 6 bases and 7 bases respectively, with 18 bases between them. The CDR3 loop spans 14 amino acids. Germline V gene sequence: CDR1 MDHEN, CDR2 SYDVKM.

The rearrangement uses TRBV5-1 and TRBJ1-3; 9 bases match TRBD1. Losses at the gene ends were 2 bases for V and 0 bases for J; bases not matched to a gene: 6. In germline, CDR1 is SGHRS, CDR2 YFSETQ. The CDR3 runs to 17 residues. This CDR3 reads CASSFWTGAPSGNTIYF. DNA for the CDR3: TGCGCCAGCAGCTTTTGGACAGGGGCTCCCTCTGGAAACACCATATATTTT.

The J gene is TRBJ1-2, the V gene TRBV7-9; 9 nucleotides match TRBD1. The CDR3 consists of 17 residues. V trimming: 1 base; J trimming: 4 bases; junction bases outside the gene matches: 10. Per germline, CDR1 SEHNR and CDR2 FQNEAQ (reference sequence). The DNA of the CDR3 is TGTGCCAGCAGCTTAGGGACAGGGGCCGAGAATCTCTATGGCTACACCTTC. Its translation is CASSLGTGAENLYGYTF.

V is TRBV12-3 or TRBV12-4 and J is TRBJ1-2; no reliable D call. The CDR3 runs to 12 residues. V was cut by 5 bases and J by 6 bases, with 10 bases left in between. This CDR3 reads CASSQYTHGYTF. The DNA for the CDR3 is TGTGCCAGCAGTCAGTACACCCATGGCTACACCTTC.

The chain uses TRBV10-2 and TRBJ1-6; TRBD1 aligns across 7 bases. The germline V gene has CDR1 WSHSY and CDR2 SAAADI. The J segment lost 0 bases and the V segment lost 6 bases, leaving 2 bases of the junction unmatched. The CDR3 totals 15 residues. This CDR3 reads CASRQGNSYNSPLHF. CDR3 DNA sequence: TGCGCCAGCAGACAGGGGAACTCCTATAATTCACCCCTCCACTTT.

CDR3 nucleotide sequence: TGTGCCAGCAGCCCAGGGTCTAATTCACCCCTCCACTTT. Protein sequence: CASSPGSNSPLHF. The chain employs TRBV2 and TRBJ1-6; D is possibly TRBD1 (5 bases). Per germline, CDR1 SNHLY and CDR2 FYNNEI. CDR3 length equals 13 residues. The V end was cut by 6 bases, the J end by 6 bases, with 9 bases between.

This clone was observed once. This sequence joins TRBV10-2 and TRBJ2-2; TRBD1 aligns across 7 bases. The CDR3 runs to 16 residues. J lost 3 bases, V lost 2 bases, and 6 bases had no gene match. CDR1 and CDR2 from the germline V gene are WSHSY and SAAADI. CDR3 amino acids: CASSEVSGGHTGELFF. DNA for the CDR3: TGCGCCAGCAGTGAGGTGTCAGGGGGTCACACCGGGGAGCTGTTTTTT.

The chain links TRBV7-2 to TRBJ1-3, with a tentative D call TRBD1 (5 bases). The V end was cut by 2 bases, the J end by 7 bases, with 9 bases between. CDR1 SGHTA and CDR2 FQGNSA come from the germline V gene. The CDR3 is 13 residues long. CDR3 in amino acids: CASSLSGLNTIYF. CDR3 bases: TGTGCCAGCAGCTTATCAGGGCTCAACACCATATATTTT. Filled out from reference TRBV7-2 and TRBJ1-3, the complete variable domain reads GAGVSQSPSNKVTEKGKDVELRCDPISGHTALYWYRQSLGQGLEFLIYFQGNSAPDKSGLPSDRFSAERTGGSVSTLTIQRTQQEDSAVYLCASSLSGLNTIYFGEGSWLTVV.

The V gene is TRBV6-6, the J gene TRBJ1-2; the D is unclear. Germline-derived CDR1 and CDR2 are MNHNY and SVGAGI (reference sequence). V lost 2 bases and J 3 bases, leaving 7 bases between the germline ends. The CDR3 is 13 amino acids. The CDR3 coding sequence is TGTGCCAGCAGTTACGGCGGGGACTATGGCTACACCTTC. Translation: CASSYGGDYGYTF.

This clone was detected a few times. V gene TRBV29-1 combines with J gene TRBJ2-2; 7 nucleotides agree with TRBD1. J was trimmed by 4 bases and V by 6 bases; bases with no gene match: 8. CDR1 is SQVTM, CDR2 ANQGSEA, per germline. The CDR3 spans 14 residues. The CDR3 coding sequence is TGCAGCGTAGGACGGGACAGAATCACCGGGGAGCTGTTTTTT. This codes for CSVGRDRITGELFF.

The rearrangement joins TRBV11-2 to TRBJ2-7, with TRBD1 matching over 7 bases. CDR1 SGHAT and CDR2 FQNNGV come from the germline V gene. CDR3 size: 15 residues. Trimming removed 5 bases from V and 3 bases from J; junction bases left unmatched: 10. CDR3 nucleotide sequence: TGTGCCAGCAGCCCGCACCGGGACAGAAACTACGAGCAGTACTTC. It translates to CASSPHRDRNYEQYF.

V gene TRBV2 combines with J gene TRBJ2-3, with D hard to call. With 5 bases removed from V and 0 bases from J, the gap between germline ends came to 9 bases. The CDR3 covers 14 residues. Germline lookup yields CDR1 SNHLY and CDR2 FYNNEI. CDR3 in amino acids: CASSNQISTDTQYF. The DNA for the CDR3 is TGTGCCAGCAGTAACCAGATAAGCACAGATACGCAGTATTTT.

This rearrangement joins TRBV25-1 to TRBJ1-3; 9 nucleotides agree with TRBD1. The CDR3 sequence is 17 residues long. Trimming removed 7 bases from V and 0 bases from J; junction bases left unmatched: 10. Germline-derived CDR1 and CDR2 are MGHDK and SYGVNS. This CDR3 reads CASTPGTGWNSGNTIYF. For the CDR3, the DNA is TGTGCCAGCACCCCAGGGACAGGGTGGAACTCTGGAAACACCATATATTTT.

V is TRBV2 and J is TRBJ2-7; tentative D call: TRBD1 (6 bases). Trimming pared 8 bases from V and 6 bases from J, leaving 26 bases between. The CDR3 spans 16 residues. Germline CDR1 is SNHLY and CDR2 is FYNNEI. DNA of the CDR3: TGTGCCAGCCAGACAGGACCCACACCCTTCCTACGCGAGCAGTACTTC. This encodes CASQTGPTPFLREQYF.

This clone was detected once. The V and J genes are TRBV27 and TRBJ2-7; D possibly corresponds to TRBD2 (5 bases). This CDR3 is 13 amino acids long. Germline values: CDR1 MNHEY, CDR2 SMNVEV (reference sequence). The ends were cut back, 4 bases at V and 2 bases at J, with 9 bases in the middle. The CDR3 sequence: CASSSFGTYEQYF. The CDR3 DNA is TGTGCCAGCAGTTCGTTCGGGACCTACGAGCAGTACTTC.

The gene calls are TRBV5-6 and TRBJ2-1; D is unclear. The germline gives CDR1 SGHDT, CDR2 YYEEEE. The CDR3 has 16 amino acids. V was trimmed by 1 base and J by 0 bases, leaving 11 bases between them. CDR3 loop: CASSLMSISSYNEQFF. The CDR3 DNA sequence: TGTGCCAGCAGCTTGATGAGTATAAGCTCCTACAATGAGCAGTTCTTC. Variable domain in full (rest from reference TRBV5-6 and TRBJ2-1): DAGVTQSPTHLIKTRGQQVTLRCSPKSGHDTVSWYQQALGQGPQFIFQYYEEEERQRGNFPDRFSGHQFPNYSSELNVNALLLGDSALYLCASSLMSISSYNEQFFGPGTRLTVL.

The rearrangement uses TRBV7-8 and TRBJ1-5; 7 bases are shared with TRBD1. The CDR3 spans 22 residues. V gave up 1 base and J gave up 4 bases; unmatched junction bases: 25. Germline CDR1 is SGHVS and CDR2 is FQNEAQ. The CDR3 reads CASSLDLGLPGQKGGLNQPQHF. The CDR3 coding sequence is TGTGCCAGCAGCTTAGATTTAGGGCTCCCGGGACAAAAAGGGGGCTTAAATCAGCCCCAGCATTTT.

This clone was seen only once. The chain recombines TRBV21-1 with TRBJ2-3; no DNA check was done on the table's D call, TRBD2. TRBV21-1 is flagged as a pseudogene. The CDR3 has 11 amino acids. The DNA of the CDR3 is TGTGCCAGCAGCAAAGAGAGGACGCAGTATTTT. This gives the protein CASSKERTQYF.

V and J are TRBV30 and TRBJ1-3; D remains ambiguous. Trimming stripped 2 bases from V and 8 bases from J, with 10 bases between. CDR3 length equals 12 residues. Per germline, CDR1 GTSNPN and CDR2 SVGIG (reference sequence). The CDR3 nucleotides read TGTGCCTGGAGTTTCTATACTGACACCATATATTTT. Amino acids: CAWSFYTDTIYF. The variable domain in full, with the rest retrieved from reference TRBV30 and TRBJ1-3, is SQTIHQWPATLVQPVGSPLSLECTVEGTSNPNLYWYRQAAGRGLQLLFYSVGIGQISSEVPQNLSASRPQDRQFILSSKKLLLSDSGFYLCAWSFYTDTIYFGEGSWLTVV.